This T cell receptor beta chain was profiled in a study of blood T cell repertoires in COVID-19. About the study: PBMCs, B-cell-depleted T cells, or T cells provided the cDNA or gDNA that made up the material.

CDR1 is SNHLY and CDR2 is FYNNEI in the germline V gene. This CDR3 contains 14 residues. Trimming stripped 7 bases from V and 0 bases from J, with 12 bases between. Per the authors' pipeline: Counts of nucleated cells, estimated from reference gene primer amplification, were obtained. Sequencing was performed with immunoSEQ multiplex PCR; in TCRdb, only in-frame clones are kept and a portion is missing. That table supplies the V and J calls and clone size; D and trimming were determined from the DNA. The repertoire holds 300,000 to 350,000 clones, with 88% as singletons. The chain employs TRBV2 and TRBJ2-5; weak D call: TRBD1 (5 bases). The receptor comes from a woman aged 25 to 39 with COVID-19, enrolled during active disease. The sample consisted of peripheral blood. Here the CDR3 DNA reads TGTGCCAGCAAAGGACAACCGTACCAAGAGACCCAGTACTTC. The encoded protein is CASKGQPYQETQYF.